This T cell receptor beta chain was documented in a study of T-cell memory formation after mild COVID-19. Sample barcodes and UMIs were carried by the TCR alpha and TCR beta cDNA libraries that 5'RACE generated with constant-segment primers. Each CDR3 protein is one row after TCRdb ran MiXCR on the 5' RACE reads. The table records about 130,000 distinct CDR3 sequences, about 18% of them present only once. This CDR3 is built from 17 residues. Deletions cut 1 base from V and 2 bases from J, with 16 bases between. Per the germline V gene, CDR1 is SGHTA and CDR2 is FQGNSA. To note about this clonotype: The antigen is not known.

Whole-study findings and limits: Largely, contracting CD4+ clones fell within CM and EM, and contracting CD8+ clones within EMRA. Later expanders leaned CD4+, whereas clones that contracted between day 15 and 85 were balanced CD4/CD8.

J is TRBJ2-3 and V is TRBV7-2; a possible D gene is TRBD2 (6 bases). The clonotype comes from a man aged 18 to 30 who had mild COVID-19 (a few samples of this study predate the infection). Cell type and time point are not known. What was sequenced was PBMCs or a T cell subset sorted from them (not recorded which). CDR3 protein: CASSLVAVGTSTDTQYF. The CDR3 DNA reads TGTGCCAGCAGCTTAGTAGCGGTCGGCACCTCCACAGATACGCAGTATTTT.